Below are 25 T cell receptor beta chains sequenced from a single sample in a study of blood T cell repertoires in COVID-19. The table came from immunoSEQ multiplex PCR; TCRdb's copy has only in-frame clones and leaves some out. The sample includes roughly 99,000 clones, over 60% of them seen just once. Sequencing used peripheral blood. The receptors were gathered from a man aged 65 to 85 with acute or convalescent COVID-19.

In DNA form, the CDR3 reads TGCGCCAGCAGTGCCAGGGAAGGTTTCGGTTCACCCCTCCACTTT. Its translation: CASSAREGFGSPLHF. The gene calls are TRBV10-2 and TRBJ1-6, with D perhaps matching TRBD1 (5 bases). Germline assignment: CDR1 WSHSY and CDR2 SAAADI. V lost 4 bases and J lost 9, with 16 bases in between. CDR3 length: 15 residues.

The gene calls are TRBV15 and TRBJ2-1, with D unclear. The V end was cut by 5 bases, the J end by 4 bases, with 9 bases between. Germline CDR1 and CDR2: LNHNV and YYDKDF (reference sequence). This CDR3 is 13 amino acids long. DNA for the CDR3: TGTGCCACCAGCGGAGCCCTTTACAATGAGCAGTTCTTC. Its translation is CATSGALYNEQFF.

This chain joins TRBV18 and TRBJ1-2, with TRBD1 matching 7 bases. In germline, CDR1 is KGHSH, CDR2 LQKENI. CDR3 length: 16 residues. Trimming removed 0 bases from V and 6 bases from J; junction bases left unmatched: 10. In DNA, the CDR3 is TGTGCCAGCTCACCACCGGGTACAGGGGCGTCAGATGGCTACACCTTC. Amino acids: CASSPPGTGASDGYTF.

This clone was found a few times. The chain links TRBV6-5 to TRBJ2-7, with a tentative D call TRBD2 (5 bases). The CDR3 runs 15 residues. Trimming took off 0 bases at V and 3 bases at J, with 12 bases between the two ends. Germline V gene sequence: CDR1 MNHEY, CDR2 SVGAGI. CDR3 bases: TGTGCCAGCAGTTACTCGACCGGGATCTACTACGAGCAGTACTTC. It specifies CASSYSTGIYYEQYF.

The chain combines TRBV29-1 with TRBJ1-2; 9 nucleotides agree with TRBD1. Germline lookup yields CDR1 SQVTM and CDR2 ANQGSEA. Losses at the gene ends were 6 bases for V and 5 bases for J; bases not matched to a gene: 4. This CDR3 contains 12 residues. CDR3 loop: CSVAGQGYGYTF. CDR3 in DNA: TGCAGCGTCGCGGGACAGGGATATGGCTACACCTTC.

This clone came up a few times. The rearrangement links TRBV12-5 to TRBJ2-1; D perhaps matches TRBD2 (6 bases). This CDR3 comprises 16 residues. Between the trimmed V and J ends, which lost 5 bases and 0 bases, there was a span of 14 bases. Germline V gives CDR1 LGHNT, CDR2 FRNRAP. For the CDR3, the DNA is TGTGCTAGTGGTCCCCCCCGAGCGGGCTCCTACAATGAGCAGTTCTTC. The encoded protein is CASGPPRAGSYNEQFF. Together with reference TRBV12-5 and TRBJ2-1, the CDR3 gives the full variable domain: DARVTQTPRHKVTEMGQEVTMRCQPILGHNTVFWYRQTMMQGLELLAYFRNRAPLDDSGMPKDRFSAEMPDATLATLKIQPSEPRDSAVYFCASGPPRAGSYNEQFFGPGTRLTVL.

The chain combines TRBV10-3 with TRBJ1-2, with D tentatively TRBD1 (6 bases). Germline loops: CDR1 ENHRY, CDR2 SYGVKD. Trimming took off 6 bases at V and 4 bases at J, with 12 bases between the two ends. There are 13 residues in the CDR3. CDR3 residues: CAIRGHSLYGYTF. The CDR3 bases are TGTGCCATCAGGGGACATTCCCTCTATGGCTACACCTTC.

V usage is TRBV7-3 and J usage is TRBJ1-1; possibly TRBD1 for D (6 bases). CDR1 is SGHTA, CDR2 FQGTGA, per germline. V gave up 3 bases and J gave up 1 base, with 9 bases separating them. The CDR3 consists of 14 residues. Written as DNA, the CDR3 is TGTGCCAGCAGCTTGGCAGGGGCGAACACTGAAGCTTTCTTT. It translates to CASSLAGANTEAFF.

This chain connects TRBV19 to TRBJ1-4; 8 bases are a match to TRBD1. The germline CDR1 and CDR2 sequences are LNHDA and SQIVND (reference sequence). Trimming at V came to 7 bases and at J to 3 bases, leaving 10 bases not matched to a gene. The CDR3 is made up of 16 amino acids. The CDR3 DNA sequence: TGTGCCAGTATCCTCAGGGGGCGGTGGGCTAATGAAAAACTGTTTTTT. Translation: CASILRGRWANEKLFF.

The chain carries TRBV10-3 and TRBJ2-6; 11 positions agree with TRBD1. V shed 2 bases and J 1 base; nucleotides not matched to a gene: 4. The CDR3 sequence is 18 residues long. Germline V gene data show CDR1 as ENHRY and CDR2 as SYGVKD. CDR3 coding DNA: TGTGCCATCAGTGAGCTAGGACAGGGGGCGTCTGGGGCCAACGTCCTGACTTTC. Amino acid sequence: CAISELGQGASGANVLTF.

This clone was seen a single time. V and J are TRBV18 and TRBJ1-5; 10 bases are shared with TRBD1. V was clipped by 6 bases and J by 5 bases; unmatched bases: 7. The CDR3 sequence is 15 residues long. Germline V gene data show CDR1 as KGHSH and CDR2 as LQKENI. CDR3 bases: TGTGCCAGCTCTCGGGACAGGGGAGGGGATCAGCCCCAGCATTTT. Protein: CASSRDRGGDQPQHF.

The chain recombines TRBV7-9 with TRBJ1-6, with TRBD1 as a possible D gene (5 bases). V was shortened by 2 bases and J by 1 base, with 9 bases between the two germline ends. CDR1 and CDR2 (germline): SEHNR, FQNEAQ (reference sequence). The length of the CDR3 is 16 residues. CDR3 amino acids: CASSLSGGSYNSPLHF. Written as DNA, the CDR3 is TGTGCCAGCAGCTTATCGGGGGGGTCCTATAATTCACCCCTCCACTTT.

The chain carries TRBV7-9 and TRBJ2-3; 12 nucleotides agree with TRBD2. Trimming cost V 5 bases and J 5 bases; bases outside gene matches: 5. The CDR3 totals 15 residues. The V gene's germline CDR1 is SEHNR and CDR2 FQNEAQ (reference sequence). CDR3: CASSTSGGHVDTQYF. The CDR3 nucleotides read TGTGCCAGCAGCACTAGCGGGGGGCATGTAGATACGCAGTATTTT.

The CDR3 nucleotides read TGTGCCAGCAGCAGAGAACAGGGGAAGTCCCACGAGCAGTACTTC. This codes for CASSREQGKSHEQYF. V gene TRBV7-3 combines with J gene TRBJ2-7; 7 bases are a match to TRBD1. V lost 5 bases and J lost 5; bases outside the gene matches: 12. The germline CDR1 and CDR2 sequences are SGHTA and FQGTGA. This CDR3 contains 15 residues.

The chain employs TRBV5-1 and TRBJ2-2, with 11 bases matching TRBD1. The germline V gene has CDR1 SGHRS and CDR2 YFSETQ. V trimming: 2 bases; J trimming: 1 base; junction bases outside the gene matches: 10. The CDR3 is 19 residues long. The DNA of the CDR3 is TGCGCCAGCAGCTTTGGACAGGGGGCTGGCGTTAAGAACACCGGGGAGCTGTTTTTT. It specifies CASSFGQGAGVKNTGELFF.

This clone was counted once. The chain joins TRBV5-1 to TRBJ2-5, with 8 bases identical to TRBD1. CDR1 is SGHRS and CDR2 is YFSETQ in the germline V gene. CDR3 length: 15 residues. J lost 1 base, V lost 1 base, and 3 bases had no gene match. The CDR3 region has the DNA TGCGCCAGCAGCTTGACAGGGGGAGGCCAAGAGACCCAGTACTTC. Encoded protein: CASSLTGGGQETQYF.

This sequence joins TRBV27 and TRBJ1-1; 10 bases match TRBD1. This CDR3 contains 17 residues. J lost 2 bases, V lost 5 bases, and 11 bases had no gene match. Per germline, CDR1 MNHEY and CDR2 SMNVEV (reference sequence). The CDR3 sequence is CASSASGTGVINTEAFF. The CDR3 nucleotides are TGTGCCAGCAGTGCCTCCGGGACAGGGGTAATTAACACTGAAGCTTTCTTT.

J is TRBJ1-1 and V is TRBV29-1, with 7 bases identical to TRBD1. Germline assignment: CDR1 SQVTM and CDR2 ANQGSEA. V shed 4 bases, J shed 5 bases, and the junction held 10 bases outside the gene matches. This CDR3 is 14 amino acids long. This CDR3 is CSVGAGGVGTEAFF. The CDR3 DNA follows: TGCAGCGTTGGAGCAGGGGGAGTGGGAACTGAAGCTTTCTTT.

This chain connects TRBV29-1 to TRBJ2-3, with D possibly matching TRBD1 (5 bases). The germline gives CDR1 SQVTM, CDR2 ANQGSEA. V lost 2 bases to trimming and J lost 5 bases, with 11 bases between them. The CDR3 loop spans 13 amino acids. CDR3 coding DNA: TGCAGCGTTGAATTGGGGCGCGGAGATACGCAGTATTTT. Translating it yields CSVELGRGDTQYF.

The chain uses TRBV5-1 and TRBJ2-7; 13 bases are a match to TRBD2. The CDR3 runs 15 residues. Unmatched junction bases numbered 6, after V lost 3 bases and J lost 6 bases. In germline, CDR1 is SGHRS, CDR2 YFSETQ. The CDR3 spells CASSSGLAGAGEQYF. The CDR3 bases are TGCGCCAGCAGCTCAGGACTAGCGGGGGCGGGCGAGCAGTACTTC.

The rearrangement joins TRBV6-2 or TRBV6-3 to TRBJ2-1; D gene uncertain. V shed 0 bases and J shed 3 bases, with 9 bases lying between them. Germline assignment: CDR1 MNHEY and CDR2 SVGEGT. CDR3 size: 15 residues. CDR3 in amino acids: CASSYSPSVYNEQFF. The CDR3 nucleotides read TGTGCCAGCAGTTACTCCCCGTCAGTCTACAATGAGCAGTTCTTC.

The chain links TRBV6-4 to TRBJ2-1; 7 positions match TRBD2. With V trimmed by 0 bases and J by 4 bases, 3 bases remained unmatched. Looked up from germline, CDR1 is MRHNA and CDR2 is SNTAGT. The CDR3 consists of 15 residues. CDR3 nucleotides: TGTGCCAGCAGTGACTCGGGAGGGGATTACAATGAGCAGTTCTTC. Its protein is CASSDSGGDYNEQFF.

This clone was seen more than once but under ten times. CDR3 bases: TGTGCCAGTAGTATAGAAGGGTCTGGACTTGGGCGTGAAAAACTGTTTTTT. This translates into CASSIEGSGLGREKLFF. The J gene is TRBJ1-4, the V gene TRBV19; D not certain. V dropped 0 bases and J dropped 7 bases, with 18 bases sitting between them. The CDR3 has 17 residues. Germline CDR1 is LNHDA and CDR2 is SQIVND (reference sequence).

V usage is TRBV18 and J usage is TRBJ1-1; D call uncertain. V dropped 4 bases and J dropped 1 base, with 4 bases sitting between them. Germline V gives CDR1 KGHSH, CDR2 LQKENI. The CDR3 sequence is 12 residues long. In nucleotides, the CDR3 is TGTGCCAGCTCACGGGCGAACACTGAAGCTTTCTTT. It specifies CASSRANTEAFF. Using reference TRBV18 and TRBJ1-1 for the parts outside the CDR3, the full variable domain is NAGVMQNPRHLVRRRGQEARLRCSPMKGHSHVYWYRQLPEEGLKFMVYLQKENIIDESGMPKERFSAEFPKEGPSILRIQQVVRGDSAAYFCASSRANTEAFFGQGTRLTVV.

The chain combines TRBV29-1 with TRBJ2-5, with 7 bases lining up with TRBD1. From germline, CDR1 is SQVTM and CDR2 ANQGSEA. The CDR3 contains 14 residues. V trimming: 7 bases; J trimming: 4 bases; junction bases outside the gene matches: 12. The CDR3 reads CSARGQLVLETQYF. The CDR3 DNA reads TGCAGCGCAAGGGGGCAGTTGGTTTTAGAGACCCAGTACTTC.